This passage covers 22 T cell receptor beta chains from one sample sequenced in a study of early T cells in non-severe SARS-CoV-2 infection. TCRdb analysed the 5' RACE reads with MiXCR anew, one entry per CDR3 protein. The sample consists of fewer than 85,000 distinct CDR3 sequences, around 12% of them appearing once. Sequencing used whole blood. The receptors originated from an adult who was a healthcare worker with PCR-confirmed SARS-CoV-2 infection or an uninfected control (not recorded which).

The chain couples TRBV6-2 or TRBV6-3 to TRBJ1-2; D may be TRBD1 (5 bases). V lost 0 bases and J lost 4, with 9 bases in between. Looked up from germline, CDR1 is MNHEY and CDR2 is SVGEGT. The CDR3 runs 14 residues. The CDR3 is CASSYSTRVYGYTF. In DNA, the CDR3 is TGTGCCAGCAGTTACTCAACCAGGGTCTATGGCTACACCTTC.

This clonotype was counted between two and nine times. V usage is TRBV7-9 and J usage is TRBJ2-1; 10 nucleotides align to TRBD2. J lost 2 bases, V lost 6 bases, and 4 bases had no gene match. CDR1 is SEHNR and CDR2 is FQNEAQ in the germline V gene (reference sequence). CDR3 length: 15 amino acids. The chain's CDR3 is CASRPGTSAYNEQFF. The CDR3 DNA is TGTGCCAGCAGACCCGGGACTAGCGCCTACAATGAGCAGTTCTTC. Drawing the rest from reference TRBV7-9 and TRBJ2-1, the complete variable domain is DTGVSQNPRHKITKRGQNVTFRCDPISEHNRLYWYRQTLGQGPEFLTYFQNEAQLEKSRLLSDRFSAERPKGSFSTLEIQRTEQGDSAMYLCASRPGTSAYNEQFFGPGTRLTVL.

This clonotype was observed many times. V gene TRBV12-3 or TRBV12-4 combines with J gene TRBJ1-3; D remains ambiguous. Trimming took off 3 bases at V and 0 bases at J, with 18 bases between the two ends. The CDR3 is 18 amino acids. CDR3: CASSFPTLAESSGNTIYF. The CDR3 nucleotides are TGTGCCAGCAGTTTTCCGACGTTGGCAGAGAGCTCTGGAAACACCATATATTTT.

J is TRBJ2-2 and V is TRBV28; D is tentatively TRBD1 or TRBD2 (5 bases each). The germline CDR1 and CDR2 sequences are MDHEN and SYDVKM. The CDR3 is 16 amino acids. Trimming removed 5 bases from V and 3 bases from J, with 16 bases in between. CDR3: CASSPQDPGYTGELFF. DNA for the CDR3: TGTGCCAGCAGTCCACAGGACCCGGGGTACACCGGGGAGCTGTTTTTT.

The rearrangement uses TRBV29-1 and TRBJ2-7; D possibly corresponds to TRBD1 (5 bases). The V gene's germline CDR1 is SQVTM and CDR2 ANQGSEA. V gave up 7 bases and J gave up 4 bases, with 20 bases separating them. The CDR3 totals 14 residues. CDR3 sequence (DNA): TGCAGCGGTCGAGACAGCCGGGCCCCGTACGAGCAGTACTTC. It specifies CSGRDSRAPYEQYF.

This clonotype has a count of ten or more. This sequence joins TRBV12-3 or TRBV12-4 and TRBJ2-1; D gene uncertain. Between the trimmed V and J ends, which lost 6 bases and 6 bases, there was a span of 6 bases. This CDR3 has 11 residues. As DNA, the CDR3 is TGTGCCAGCAGCCTCATCAATGAGCAGTTCTTC. Translated: CASSLINEQFF.

This clonotype was counted at least ten times. The chain employs TRBV29-1 and TRBJ1-1, with no clear D. The CDR3 has 12 residues. Trimming left V 2 bases short and J 1 base short, with 5 bases between. CDR1 and CDR2 (germline): SQVTM, ANQGSEA. The CDR3 sequence: CSVEQENTEAFF. CDR3 nucleotides: TGCAGCGTTGAACAGGAGAACACTGAAGCTTTCTTT.

Of note for this clonotype: This clone may be a read error of a much larger clone one base away. This sequence joins TRBV6-5 and TRBJ1-2, with D tentatively TRBD1 (6 bases). The V end was cut by 6 bases, the J end by 4 bases, with 9 bases between. In germline, CDR1 is MNHEY, CDR2 SVGAGI. The length of the CDR3 is 12 residues. CDR3 in amino acids: CASRQGSYGYTF. The CDR3 coding sequence is TGTGCCAGCAGGCAGGGGAGCTATGGCTACACCTTC.

In this sample, this clonotype turned up a few times. The V call is TRBV18, the J call TRBJ2-5, with D possibly matching TRBD2 (6 bases). This CDR3 comprises 13 residues. CDR1 and CDR2 (germline): KGHSH, LQKENI. With 8 bases removed from V and 3 bases from J, the gap between germline ends came to 13 bases. CDR3 coding DNA: TGTGCCAGCACCCGGGACTGGAAAGAGACCCAGTACTTC. It codes for CASTRDWKETQYF.

V and J are TRBV12-3 or TRBV12-4 and TRBJ2-2, with D tentatively TRBD2 (5 bases). With 8 bases removed from V and 4 bases from J, the gap between germline ends came to 8 bases. The CDR3 has 12 amino acids. The CDR3: CASGSRTGELFF. The CDR3 bases are TGTGCCAGCGGGAGCCGCACCGGGGAGCTGTTTTTT.

Of note for this clonotype: With a much larger clone just one base away, this may be a read error. The gene calls are TRBV12-3 or TRBV12-4 and TRBJ2-3; D gene unclear. The CDR3 spans 14 residues. CDR3 coding DNA: TGTGCCAGCAGTTTTTTACTAAGCACAGATACGCGGTATTTT. This codes for CASSFLLSTDTRYF.

This clonotype was seen ten or more times. CDR3 sequence reads: CASSLGASEKLFF. Here the CDR3 DNA reads TGTGCCAGCAGCTTAGGGGCTTCTGAAAAACTGTTTTTT. This chain links TRBV7-6 with TRBJ1-4; D is uncertain. The germline gives CDR1 SGHVS, CDR2 FNYEAQ. V dropped 1 base and J dropped 7 bases, with 7 bases sitting between them. The CDR3 runs 13 residues.

This clonotype was counted ten times or more. The gene calls are TRBV6-6 and TRBJ1-5; D is perhaps TRBD1 (6 bases). The CDR3 extends over 14 amino acids. Per germline, CDR1 MNHNY and CDR2 SVGAGI (reference sequence). V was trimmed by 6 bases and J by 6 bases, leaving 15 bases between them. The CDR3 loop is CASSLTGSAQPQHF. The CDR3 nucleotides read TGTGCCAGCAGCCTTACAGGGAGCGCTCAGCCCCAGCATTTT.

The table lists this clonotype with many counts. The J gene is TRBJ2-5, the V gene TRBV5-1; D ambiguous. The germline V gene encodes CDR1 SGHRS and CDR2 YFSETQ. The CDR3 covers 13 residues. The V and J ends lost 4 bases and 2 bases respectively, with 9 bases between them. CDR3 DNA: TGCGCCAGCAGCCGCGACCTGCAAGAGACCCAGTACTTC. Protein product: CASSRDLQETQYF.

This clonotype was picked up a small number of times. CDR3: CASSVGGSYGYTF. For the CDR3, the DNA is TGTGCCAGCAGCGTAGGAGGGTCCTATGGCTACACCTTC. The chain employs TRBV9 and TRBJ1-2; D is ambiguous. The length of the CDR3 is 13 residues. V dropped 0 bases and J dropped 4 bases, with 7 bases sitting between them. In germline, CDR1 is SGDLS, CDR2 YYNGEE.

The chain employs TRBV2 and TRBJ1-3; D ambiguous. Trimming removed 6 bases at V and 0 bases at J, with 12 bases between. Germline V gives CDR1 SNHLY, CDR2 FYNNEI. The CDR3 loop spans 15 amino acids. The CDR3 reads CASRGSTYSGNTIYF. CDR3 DNA: TGTGCCAGCAGGGGAAGTACTTACTCTGGAAACACCATATATTTT.

This clonotype showed up just a few times. The chain is built from TRBV5-1 and TRBJ2-3; 10 bases agree with TRBD2. With V trimmed by 4 bases and J by 7 bases, 9 bases remained unmatched. The CDR3 consists of 15 residues. Germline V gene data show CDR1 as SGHRS and CDR2 as YFSETQ. This chain's CDR3 is CASSPLAGARHTQYF. The CDR3 DNA reads as TGCGCCAGCAGCCCCCTAGCGGGGGCCCGGCATACGCAGTATTTT.

This clonotype was recorded many times. The genes are TRBV5-1 and TRBJ2-3; 12 positions match TRBD2. The germline V gene has CDR1 SGHRS and CDR2 YFSETQ. The CDR3 runs 16 residues. With 4 bases clipped from V and 5 bases from J, the junction kept 8 bases outside the gene matches. The CDR3 coding sequence is TGCGCCAGCAGCCCGGTCCTAGCGGGGGGGCGAGATACGCAGTATTTT. As protein: CASSPVLAGGRDTQYF.

This clonotype turned up a few times. The chain carries TRBV20-1 and TRBJ2-2; TRBD2 matches at 9 bases. V gave up 3 bases and J gave up 6 bases; unmatched junction bases: 14. In germline, CDR1 is DFQATT, CDR2 SNEGSKA (reference sequence). The CDR3 is made up of 17 amino acids. DNA for the CDR3: TGCAGTGCTAGCGTTGGCCCGCTTAGCGGGAGCGCCGGGGAGCTGTTTTTT. It yields the protein CSASVGPLSGSAGELFF.

This clonotype was counted a few times. The gene calls are TRBV18 and TRBJ1-1, with D uncertain. The CDR3 is made up of 14 amino acids. Germline CDR1 KGHSH, CDR2 LQKENI. V lost 2 bases, J lost 6 bases, and 13 bases lay in between. CDR3 DNA: TGTGCCAGCTCACCAGCAGAAGGCGGCCCTGAAGCTTTCTTT. Translation: CASSPAEGGPEAFF.

This clonotype showed up many times. This chain uses TRBV2 with TRBJ1-6, with D hard to call. CDR1 is SNHLY and CDR2 is FYNNEI in the germline V gene. V lost 7 bases and J lost 0, with 7 bases in between. The CDR3 has 14 residues. The CDR3 region is CASKQSSYNSPLHF. Written as DNA, the CDR3 is TGTGCCAGCAAACAGAGCTCCTATAATTCACCCCTCCACTTT. Variable domain in full (rest from reference TRBV2 and TRBJ1-6): EPEVTQTPSHQVTQMGQEVILRCVPISNHLYFYWYRQILGQKVEFLVSFYNNEISEKSEIFDDQFSVERPDGSNFTLKIRSTKLEDSAMYFCASKQSSYNSPLHFGNGTRLTVT.

This clonotype was counted many times. The V and J genes are TRBV30 and TRBJ2-5, with a tentative D call TRBD1 (5 bases). Germline-derived CDR1 and CDR2 are GTSNPN and SVGIG (reference sequence). Trimming pared 1 base from V and 4 bases from J, leaving 13 bases between. The CDR3 has 14 residues. In DNA form, the CDR3 reads TGTGCCTGGAGTGGCGGCAGGGTAGGAGAGACCCAGTACTTC. Protein product: CAWSGGRVGETQYF.